Shown below are 24 T cell receptor beta chains from a single sample sequenced in a study of beta chain features in type 1 diabetes. Findings and limits, study-wide: TCRB CDR3 length was moderately but significantly reduced in all four CD4+ subsets of Type 1 diabetes patients.

Antigen specificity for these receptors is unknown. The whole isolated RNA underwent reverse transcription, so sequencing captured expressed TCRB transcripts. TCRdb's copy holds only in-frame clones and misses some; the assay was immunoSEQ multiplex PCR. Of hundreds of thousands of clones in the sample, around an eighth were seen once. The sequencing sample was made of naive CD4+ T cells from blood. The receptors were sampled from a man younger than 35 with type 1 diabetes.

The CDR3 protein is CASSAFGTSYGYTF. DNA of the CDR3: TGTGCCAGCAGTGCCTTTGGGACCTCATATGGCTACACCTTC. The chain uses TRBV6-5 and TRBJ1-2; D is possibly TRBD1 (5 bases). Germline CDR1 and CDR2: MNHEY and SVGAGI. This CDR3 comprises 14 residues. Trimming removed 5 bases at V and 5 bases at J, with 15 bases between.

This chain uses TRBV9 with TRBJ2-7; 9 nucleotides match TRBD1. Germline CDR1 reads SGDLS; CDR2 reads YYNGEE. V was pared by 0 bases and J by 2 bases, with 6 bases of the junction left unmatched. The CDR3 covers 16 residues. CDR3 sequence: CASSVGGTGKAYEQYF. DNA of the CDR3: TGTGCCAGCAGCGTAGGAGGGACAGGGAAGGCCTACGAGCAGTACTTC.

J is TRBJ2-1 and V is TRBV6-5; D tentatively reads TRBD1 or TRBD2 (5 bases each). Between the trimmed V and J ends, which lost 2 bases and 7 bases, there was a span of 15 bases. The CDR3 has 15 residues. Germline loops: CDR1 MNHEY, CDR2 SVGAGI. The CDR3 DNA sequence: TGTGCCAGCAGTTACGATGTGCGAGGGGAGAATGAGCAGTTCTTC. It is translated as CASSYDVRGENEQFF.

A few counts support this clone. This rearrangement joins TRBV6-6 to TRBJ1-5; 10 bases are shared with TRBD1. Trimming at V came to 6 bases and at J to 7 bases, leaving 6 bases not matched to a gene. The CDR3 is made up of 14 amino acids. Germline values: CDR1 MNHNY, CDR2 SVGAGI (reference sequence). CDR3 amino acids: CASRKTGGGQPQHF. CDR3 nucleotides: TGTGCCAGCAGAAAGACAGGGGGCGGGCAGCCCCAGCATTTT.

The chain is built from TRBV5-1 and TRBJ2-3; D is undetermined. Trimming left V 4 bases short and J 2 bases short, with 5 bases between. Germline CDR1 is SGHRS and CDR2 is YFSETQ. This CDR3 spans 12 amino acids. The CDR3 DNA follows: TGCGCCAGCAGCCCATACACAGATACGCAGTATTTT. As protein: CASSPYTDTQYF.

This clone was seen only a few times. The gene calls are TRBV19 and TRBJ1-2; D is possibly TRBD1 (5 bases). Trimming pared 6 bases from V and 4 bases from J, leaving 12 bases between. CDR1 and CDR2 (germline): LNHDA, SQIVND (reference sequence). CDR3 length: 13 residues. The CDR3 sequence is CASRVDKTYGYTF. The CDR3 DNA reads TGTGCCAGTAGGGTGGACAAGACCTATGGCTACACCTTC. The full variable domain, rest sourced from reference TRBV19 and TRBJ1-2, is DGGITQSPKYLFRKEGQNVTLSCEQNLNHDAMYWYRQDPGQGLRLIYYSQIVNDFQKGDIAEGYSVSREKKESFPLTVTSAQKNPTAFYLCASRVDKTYGYTFGSGTRLTVV.

This clone was recorded a few times. Additional DNA sequences in this sample encode the identical CDR3. This chain connects TRBV30 to TRBJ2-3; 7 bases line up with TRBD1. J gave up 3 bases and V 2 bases, and 2 bases lay outside the gene matches. The CDR3 is 13 residues long. The germline gives CDR1 GTSNPN, CDR2 SVGIG (reference sequence). Here the CDR3 reads CAWSLQGTDTQYF. CDR3 nucleotides: TGTGCCTGGAGTCTACAGGGGACAGATACGCAGTATTTT.

This chain uses TRBV11-3 with TRBJ2-7, with 9 bases matching TRBD1. Germline V gene lookup returns CDR1 SGHNT and CDR2 YENEEA. The ends lost 5 bases at V and 5 bases at J; junction bases unmatched: 7. CDR3 length: 14 amino acids. Written as DNA, the CDR3 is TGTGCCAGCAGCGTGGACAGGGGAATCGACGAGCAGTACTTC. Residues: CASSVDRGIDEQYF.

This clone was seen a handful of times. This chain uses TRBV4-1 with TRBJ1-2, with 8 bases that match TRBD1. With V trimmed by 3 bases and J by 8 bases, 8 bases remained unmatched. The CDR3 contains 14 residues. Germline values: CDR1 MGHRA, CDR2 YSYEKL. The chain's CDR3 is CASSHGQGTKGYTF. The CDR3 bases are TGCGCCAGCAGCCACGGACAGGGAACTAAGGGCTACACCTTC.

The chain is built from TRBV6-1 and TRBJ2-5, with a possible D match to TRBD2 (7 bases). The germline V gene encodes CDR1 MNHNS and CDR2 SASEGT. CDR3 length: 14 residues. V was cut by 7 bases and J by 5 bases, with 17 bases left in between. The CDR3 bases are TGTGCCAGCACCTTAGGGGGGGGACTGGAGACCCAGTACTTC. Protein sequence: CASTLGGGLETQYF.

The chain is built from TRBV4-1 and TRBJ1-2; 8 positions agree with TRBD1. After removal of 4 bases from V and 0 bases from J, the junction contained 7 bases not matched to a gene. The CDR3 has 16 residues. Germline loops: CDR1 MGHRA, CDR2 YSYEKL. This CDR3 reads CASSPRGTGANYGYTF. CDR3 in DNA: TGCGCCAGCAGCCCAAGAGGGACAGGCGCTAACTATGGCTACACCTTC.

This clone came up a few times. The J gene is TRBJ2-4, the V gene TRBV6-5; the D is unclear. CDR3 length: 12 amino acids. Trimming removed 5 bases at V and 5 bases at J, with 7 bases between. The germline gives CDR1 MNHEY, CDR2 SVGAGI. CDR3 nucleotide sequence: TGTGCCAGCAGTCCTTCTGAAAACATTCAGTACTTC. This encodes CASSPSENIQYF.

The V gene is TRBV2, the J gene TRBJ2-3; possibly TRBD2 for D (5 bases). The CDR3 loop spans 11 amino acids. Between the trimmed V and J ends, which lost 4 bases and 8 bases, there was a span of 7 bases. Germline V gene sequence: CDR1 SNHLY, CDR2 FYNNEI. In nucleotides, the CDR3 is TGTGCCAGCAGTGCGCTAGCTACGCAGTATTTT. Protein sequence: CASSALATQYF.

In this sample, this clone turned up a few times. This chain uses TRBV20-1 with TRBJ1-1, with D perhaps matching TRBD1 (5 bases). This CDR3 has 10 amino acids. V lost 3 bases to trimming and J lost 11 bases, with 10 bases between them. The germline CDR1 and CDR2 sequences are DFQATT and SNEGSKA (reference sequence). The DNA of the CDR3 is TGCAGTGCTAGTAGGGGATGGGCTTTCTTT. Its protein is CSASRGWAFF.

This clone came up a few times. The chain uses TRBV7-8 and TRBJ2-5, with D unresolved. The germline CDR1 and CDR2 sequences are SGHVS and FQNEAQ. This CDR3 is built from 14 residues. V lost 2 bases to trimming and J lost 4 bases, with 11 bases between them. Written as DNA, the CDR3 is TGTGCCAGCAGCTTACAGGAGATGATAGAGACCCAGTACTTC. As protein: CASSLQEMIETQYF.

The chain has TRBV27 and TRBJ1-2; TRBD1 is a possible D gene (5 bases). The CDR3 runs 14 residues. V dropped 2 bases and J dropped 4 bases, with 11 bases sitting between them. The germline gives CDR1 MNHEY, CDR2 SMNVEV (reference sequence). CDR3: CASSLGDGGYGYTF. CDR3 nucleotide sequence: TGTGCCAGCAGTTTAGGGGACGGAGGCTATGGCTACACCTTC.

The table lists this clone with a few counts. The chain has TRBV29-1 and TRBJ1-1, with TRBD1 as a possible D gene (5 bases). The length of the CDR3 is 17 residues. The V gene lost 2 bases and the J gene lost 2 bases, with 21 bases spanning the gap. Looked up from germline, CDR1 is SQVTM and CDR2 is ANQGSEA. CDR3 DNA: TGCAGCGTTGAACGGCAGGGTGTGAAGGAATTTAACACTGAAGCTTTCTTT. It is translated as CSVERQGVKEFNTEAFF.

Only a few counts were recorded for this clone. The chain joins TRBV19 to TRBJ2-1; possible D gene TRBD2, 6 bases. Deletions cut 6 bases from V and 4 bases from J, with 16 bases between. The CDR3 sequence is 15 residues long. CDR1 and CDR2 (germline): LNHDA, SQIVND (reference sequence). DNA for the CDR3: TGTGCCAGTAGCCCCTGGAGGGCGGAATACAATGAGCAGTTCTTC. This codes for CASSPWRAEYNEQFF.

The V call is TRBV6-5, the J call TRBJ2-3; maybe TRBD1 (6 bases). Germline V gives CDR1 MNHEY, CDR2 SVGAGI. CDR3 length: 13 amino acids. Trimming took 5 bases from V and 2 from J, leaving 8 bases between them. As DNA, the CDR3 is TGTGCCAGCAGTACAGGGATCACAGATACGCAGTATTTT. This gives the protein CASSTGITDTQYF.

This clone was counted between two and nine times. The chain employs TRBV28 and TRBJ1-5; D is ambiguous. Between the trimmed V and J ends, which lost 5 bases and 6 bases, there was a span of 5 bases. Germline V lookup: CDR1 MDHEN, CDR2 SYDVKM. The CDR3 consists of 11 residues. CDR3 in amino acids: CASSIRQPQHF. DNA of the CDR3: TGTGCCAGCAGTATCCGTCAGCCCCAGCATTTT. Filled out from reference TRBV28 and TRBJ1-5, the complete variable domain reads DVKVTQSSRYLVKRTGEKVFLECVQDMDHENMFWYRQDPGLGLRLIYFSYDVKMKEKGDIPEGYSVSREKKERFSLILESASTNQTSMYLCASSIRQPQHFGDGTRLSIL.

J is TRBJ1-2 and V is TRBV11-2; D remains unclear. Germline V lookup: CDR1 SGHAT, CDR2 FQNNGV. CDR3 length: 13 amino acids. V lost 5 bases and J lost 8, with 15 bases in between. CDR3 DNA sequence: TGTGCCAGCAGCGTTGATGGGGTGCGCGGCTACACCTTC. Amino acids: CASSVDGVRGYTF.

In this sample, this clone turned up many times. The chain uses TRBV14 and TRBJ2-1; D perhaps matches TRBD1 (6 bases). The germline V and J ends were trimmed by 2 bases and 3 bases, with 14 bases remaining between them. The germline V gene has CDR1 SGHDN and CDR2 FVKESK. This CDR3 contains 16 residues. Here the CDR3 DNA reads TGTGCCAGCAGCCAAAGAGCGGACAGCCTCTACAATGAGCAGTTCTTC. Protein product: CASSQRADSLYNEQFF.

The genes are TRBV28 and TRBJ2-7; tentatively, D is TRBD1 (6 bases). Germline loops: CDR1 MDHEN, CDR2 SYDVKM. The CDR3 is 14 residues long. Deletions cut 4 bases from V and 2 bases from J, with 12 bases between. The CDR3 DNA is TGTGCCAGCAGTTCTCCAGGGGAGCCCTACGAGCAGTACTTC. Residues: CASSSPGEPYEQYF.

Worth noting for this clone: This CDR3 is also generated by other DNA sequences in the sample. The chain uses TRBV20-1 and TRBJ1-1; the D is unclear. Trimming shortened V by 3 bases and J by 3 bases, and 5 bases separated the two germline ends. The V gene's germline CDR1 is DFQATT and CDR2 SNEGSKA (reference sequence). The CDR3 runs 11 residues. Here the CDR3 DNA reads TGCAGTGCTAGTCCAGACACTGAAGCTTTCTTT. It encodes CSASPDTEAFF.